Sequencing of this T cell receptor (beta chain) was carried out in a study of blood T cell repertoires in COVID-19. From germline, CDR1 is SGHDN and CDR2 FVKESK. The CDR3 loop spans 13 amino acids. The V end was cut by 4 bases, the J end by 2 bases, with 9 bases between. Sequencing was performed with immunoSEQ multiplex PCR; in TCRdb, only in-frame clones are kept and a portion is missing. Of about 15,000 clones listed, about 88% were seen once; the top ten hold roughly 2.5%. Sequencing used peripheral blood. The sequence was obtained from a woman aged 70-85 years in a cohort sampled during active or convalescent COVID-19. The chain links TRBV14 to TRBJ2-7, with TRBD2 as a possible D gene (6 bases). The CDR3 spells CASSRAGPYEQYF. The CDR3, as DNA: TGTGCCAGCAGCCGAGCGGGCCCCTACGAGCAGTACTTC.